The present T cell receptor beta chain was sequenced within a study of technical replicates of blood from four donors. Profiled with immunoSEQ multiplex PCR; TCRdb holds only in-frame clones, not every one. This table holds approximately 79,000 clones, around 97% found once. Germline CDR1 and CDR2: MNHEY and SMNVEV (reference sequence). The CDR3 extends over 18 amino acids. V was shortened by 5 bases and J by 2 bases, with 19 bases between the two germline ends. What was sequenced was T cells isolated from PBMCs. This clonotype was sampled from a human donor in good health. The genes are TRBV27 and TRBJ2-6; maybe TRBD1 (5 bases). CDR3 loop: CASSTIFGQDTGANVLTF. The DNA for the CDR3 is TGTGCCAGCAGTACCATATTTGGACAAGACACTGGGGCCAACGTCCTGACTTTC.